This T cell receptor (beta chain) comes out of a study of blood T cell repertoires in COVID-19. About the research overall: Acute and convalescent COVID-19 samples came from the United States, Italy and Spain. T cells, B-cell-depleted T cells, or PBMCs provided the cDNA or gDNA that served as material.

Original processing notes: Amplified reference gene primers provided the basis for estimating nucleated cell counts. Profiled with immunoSEQ multiplex PCR; TCRdb holds only in-frame clones, not every one. Clone size and the V and J calls come from that table; the DNA yielded D and trimming. The sample gives about 410,000 clones, around nine tenths of which show up once; approximately 1.5% is in the top ten. Seattle patients were enrolled while actively infected and followed longitudinally. The CDR3 has 14 amino acids. The germline V gene encodes CDR1 SGDLS and CDR2 YYNGEE. V lost 0 bases and J lost 7, with 11 bases in between.

Sequenced: peripheral blood. The sequence was collected from a woman aged 40 to 50 with COVID-19, enrolled during active disease. The chain carries TRBV9 and TRBJ2-1; possibly TRBD1 for D (5 bases). Written as DNA, the CDR3 is TGTGCCAGCAGCGTAGTAGGGGAAGGGAATGAGCAGTTCTTC. It specifies CASSVVGEGNEQFF.